Below, 29 T cell receptor beta chains from the same sample are listed, as sequenced in a study of blood T cell repertoires in COVID-19. Assay used: immunoSEQ multiplex PCR; TCRdb lists only in-frame clones, some missing. In the table there are under 100,000 clones, 89% of which are singletons. The source material was peripheral blood. The receptors stem from a woman in her 70s with acute or convalescent COVID-19.

CDR3 coding DNA: TGTGCCAGCCGAAAACCGAGCTCTGGGGCCAACGTCCTGACTTTC. Its translation is CASRKPSSGANVLTF. The chain is built from TRBV28 and TRBJ2-6; no clear D. V was cut by 8 bases and J by 0 bases, with 11 bases left in between. This CDR3 spans 15 amino acids. The V gene's germline CDR1 is MDHEN and CDR2 SYDVKM.

The count of this clone is one. This chain connects TRBV15 to TRBJ2-1; D is uncertain. Per the germline V gene, CDR1 is LNHNV and CDR2 is YYDKDF (reference sequence). The CDR3 sequence is 13 residues long. Trimming shortened V by 0 bases and J by 13 bases, and 13 bases separated the two germline ends. The CDR3 reads CATSRDLQSQQFF. In DNA form, the CDR3 reads TGTGCCACCAGCAGAGATCTTCAATCACAACAGTTCTTC.

The chain is built from TRBV19 and TRBJ1-2; D is undetermined. Germline CDR1 LNHDA, CDR2 SQIVND (reference sequence). Between the trimmed V and J ends, which lost 9 bases and 4 bases, there was a span of 12 bases. This CDR3 has 12 residues. CDR3 region: CASQNRGYGYTF. The CDR3, as DNA: TGTGCCAGCCAGAACCGGGGCTATGGCTACACCTTC.

The chain carries TRBV9 and TRBJ2-5; TRBD1 is a possible D gene (6 bases). V shed 3 bases and J shed 5 bases, with 17 bases lying between them. This CDR3 has 15 amino acids. Germline V lookup: CDR1 SGDLS, CDR2 YYNGEE. CDR3 sequence (DNA): TGTGCCAGCAGCGGGCAGGGGAGTGCATGGGAGACCCAGTACTTC. As protein: CASSGQGSAWETQYF.

V usage is TRBV5-1 and J usage is TRBJ1-1; TRBD1 aligns across 7 bases. Germline CDR1 SGHRS, CDR2 YFSETQ. V gave up 6 bases and J gave up 1 base; unmatched junction bases: 12. The CDR3 is 16 amino acids. For the CDR3, the DNA is TGCGCCAGCACCTTAGGCGCCGGGACAGAGAACACTGAAGCTTTCTTT. It is translated as CASTLGAGTENTEAFF. The full variable domain, with the rest looked up from reference TRBV5-1 and TRBJ1-1, is KAGVTQTPRYLIKTRGQQVTLSCSPISGHRSVSWYQQTPGQGLQFLFEYFSETQRNKGNFPGRFSGRQFSNSRSEMNVSTLELGDSALYLCASTLGAGTENTEAFFGQGTRLTVV.

This clone was detected a few times. The genes are TRBV19 and TRBJ1-2; D unresolved. Germline V gene sequence: CDR1 LNHDA, CDR2 SQIVND (reference sequence). The CDR3 extends over 15 amino acids. V shed 7 bases and J shed 6 bases, with 21 bases lying between them. The CDR3 nucleotides are TGTGCCAGTACCCAACGCGGCGGGGTTATTCATGGCTACACCTTC. Amino acid sequence: CASTQRGGVIHGYTF.

This chain connects TRBV28 to TRBJ1-1; D gene uncertain. The germline CDR1 and CDR2 sequences are MDHEN and SYDVKM. Trimming took off 2 bases at V and 5 bases at J, with 18 bases between the two ends. This CDR3 comprises 16 residues. CDR3 in amino acids: CASSLDQGGLMTEAFF. Here the CDR3 DNA reads TGTGCCAGCAGTTTAGATCAAGGAGGGTTAATGACTGAAGCTTTCTTT.

This chain connects TRBV15 to TRBJ1-2; 7 bases match TRBD1. Germline V gene sequence: CDR1 LNHNV, CDR2 YYDKDF (reference sequence). The CDR3 has 17 amino acids. J lost 4 bases, V lost 0 bases, and 11 bases had no gene match. This CDR3 is CATSRDGVQGISYGYTF. The CDR3 DNA reads as TGTGCCACCAGCAGAGATGGGGTACAGGGGATATCCTATGGCTACACCTTC.

This clone was seen more than once but under ten times. V gene TRBV6-4 combines with J gene TRBJ2-2, with TRBD2 matching 8 bases. The V and J ends lost 3 bases and 4 bases, in that order; junction bases with no gene match: 7. Per the germline V gene, CDR1 is MRHNA and CDR2 is SNTAGT. This CDR3 contains 16 residues. The CDR3 spells CASSEGREGVTGELFF. The CDR3 region has the DNA TGTGCCAGCAGTGAGGGCCGGGAGGGTGTCACCGGGGAGCTGTTTTTT.

The rearrangement joins TRBV7-8 to TRBJ1-1; 7 bases agree with TRBD1. V dropped 1 base and J dropped 3; count of bases not matched to a gene: 8. The CDR3 has 16 amino acids. Germline V lookup: CDR1 SGHVS, CDR2 FQNEAQ. The CDR3 region is CASSLVAGGRYTEAFF. CDR3 sequence (DNA): TGTGCCAGCAGCTTAGTTGCAGGGGGGAGGTACACTGAAGCTTTCTTT.

This clone was observed a handful of times. V usage is TRBV12-5 and J usage is TRBJ2-2; no clear D. The V gene's germline CDR1 is LGHNT and CDR2 FRNRAP. The CDR3 has 12 residues. V was cut by 1 base and J by 7 bases, with 4 bases left in between. The CDR3 loop reads CASGLERGELFF. The DNA of the CDR3 is TGTGCTAGTGGTTTGGAGCGCGGGGAGCTGTTTTTT.

The V and J genes are TRBV5-1 and TRBJ1-4; perhaps TRBD1 as D (6 bases). Germline V CDR1 and CDR2: SGHRS, YFSETQ. Trimming cost V 2 bases and J 4 bases, with 12 bases left between them. This CDR3 spans 15 amino acids. The CDR3 DNA reads as TGCGCCAGCAGCTTAAGTACAGGGTTTAATGAAAAACTGTTTTTT. Translation gives CASSLSTGFNEKLFF.

The chain is built from TRBV2 and TRBJ2-7, with TRBD1 matching 10 bases. Germline CDR1 is SNHLY and CDR2 is FYNNEI. Trimming at V came to 5 bases and at J to 4 bases, leaving 5 bases not matched to a gene. This CDR3 has 14 amino acids. The CDR3 here is CASSSTGGLYEQYV. The CDR3 coding sequence is TGTGCCAGCAGTTCGACAGGGGGCCTTTACGAGCAGTACGTC.

The chain combines TRBV28 with TRBJ1-4; maybe TRBD1 (6 bases). The V and J ends lost 4 bases and 5 bases respectively, with 17 bases between them. The CDR3 is made up of 16 amino acids. Germline CDR1 MDHEN, CDR2 SYDVKM. This CDR3 is CASSYGYGTLNEKLFF. DNA of the CDR3: TGTGCCAGCAGTTACGGGTACGGGACACTCAATGAAAAACTGTTTTTT.

This chain links TRBV5-6 with TRBJ1-2; no clear D gene. The germline V and J ends were trimmed by 4 bases and 2 bases, with 15 bases remaining between them. CDR3 length equals 15 residues. Germline V lookup: CDR1 SGHDT, CDR2 YYEEEE. The CDR3 loop is CASSPRGGNNYGYTF. The CDR3 DNA sequence: TGTGCCAGCAGCCCGCGCGGAGGGAACAACTATGGCTACACCTTC.

The J gene is TRBJ2-1, the V gene TRBV28, with 11 bases fitting TRBD2. The germline V gene encodes CDR1 MDHEN and CDR2 SYDVKM. V lost 5 bases to trimming and J lost 6 bases; unmatched junction nucleotides: 6. This CDR3 region has 15 residues. CDR3 DNA sequence: TGTGCCAGCAGTGCTTTAGCGGGGGGGCTCAATGAGCAGTTCTTC. Amino acid sequence: CASSALAGGLNEQFF.

This clone was found once. V usage is TRBV6-1 and J usage is TRBJ2-1, with TRBD2 identical over 12 bases. The J segment lost 4 bases and the V segment lost 2 bases, leaving 3 bases of the junction unmatched. This CDR3 contains 16 residues. CDR1 and CDR2 from the germline V gene are MNHNS and SASEGT. The CDR3: CASSERTSGNYNEQFF. CDR3 nucleotides: TGTGCCAGCAGTGAACGGACTAGCGGGAATTACAATGAGCAGTTCTTC.

The J gene is TRBJ1-3, the V gene TRBV19; a weak D match, TRBD1 (5 bases). CDR3 length equals 15 residues. Germline CDR1 LNHDA, CDR2 SQIVND (reference sequence). Trimming removed 6 bases at V and 0 bases at J, with 12 bases between. The CDR3 protein is CASRQVAHSGNTIYF. The CDR3, as DNA: TGTGCCAGTAGACAGGTCGCTCACTCTGGAAACACCATATATTTT.

The chain is built from TRBV3-1 (or the pseudogene TRBV3-2) and TRBJ1-6; the match to TRBD1 covers 7 bases. Looked up from germline, CDR1 is LGHDT and CDR2 is YNNKEL (reference sequence). The CDR3 runs 14 residues. V dropped 1 base and J dropped 8; count of bases not matched to a gene: 2. The CDR3 coding sequence is TGTGCCAGCAGCCAAGGGGGACAGTATTCACCCCTCCACTTT. Translated, it gives CASSQGGQYSPLHF.

This chain links TRBV7-9 with TRBJ2-1; 9 positions agree with TRBD2. Losses at the gene ends were 3 bases for V and 7 bases for J; bases not matched to a gene: 7. The CDR3 has 15 residues. The germline V gene encodes CDR1 SEHNR and CDR2 FQNEAQ (reference sequence). This CDR3 reads CASSFGPSGANEQFF. For the CDR3, the DNA is TGTGCCAGCAGCTTCGGCCCTAGCGGGGCTAATGAGCAGTTCTTC.

The genes are TRBV19 and TRBJ1-5; maybe TRBD1 (6 bases). The V end was cut by 3 bases, the J end by 7 bases, with 10 bases between. CDR3 length equals 13 residues. In germline, CDR1 is LNHDA, CDR2 SQIVND (reference sequence). The CDR3 DNA is TGTGCCAGTAGTATTGGACAGACCCAGCCCCAGCATTTT. It specifies CASSIGQTQPQHF.

This chain connects TRBV7-9 to TRBJ1-1; TRBD1 might be the D (5 bases). The CDR3 contains 16 residues. Deletions cut 5 bases from V and 3 bases from J, with 19 bases between. Germline V gene lookup returns CDR1 SEHNR and CDR2 FQNEAQ (reference sequence). CDR3 sequence (DNA): TGTGCCAGCAGCCTAAGAGAAGGGGTTCTGGACACTGAAGCTTTCTTT. This encodes CASSLREGVLDTEAFF.

The rearrangement joins TRBV28 to TRBJ1-4; 7 bases are a match to TRBD1. This CDR3 contains 13 residues. Losses at the gene ends were 7 bases for V and 7 bases for J; bases not matched to a gene: 6. Germline CDR1 reads MDHEN; CDR2 reads SYDVKM. Here the CDR3 reads CASNPAGGEKLFF. Written as DNA, the CDR3 is TGTGCCAGCAATCCGGCAGGGGGTGAAAAACTGTTTTTT.

This clone was detected only a few times. Other DNA sequences in this sample translate to the same CDR3. The chain recombines TRBV24-1 with TRBJ2-7; TRBD1 aligns across 8 bases. Germline trimming cut 3 bases from V and 4 bases from J; bases unmatched to any gene: 7. The CDR3 runs to 15 residues. Per germline, CDR1 KGHDR and CDR2 SFDVKD. The CDR3 protein is CATSDPRDRTYEQYF. The CDR3 DNA sequence: TGTGCCACCAGTGATCCCCGGGACAGGACTTACGAGCAGTACTTC.

The CDR3 bases are TGTGCCAGTAGTATAGATTCCGGCACTCGGACAGGGGAAGCTTTCTTT. Translated: CASSIDSGTRTGEAFF. The V and J genes are TRBV19 and TRBJ1-1, with 8 bases aligning to TRBD1. CDR3 length: 16 amino acids. Germline CDR1 is LNHDA and CDR2 is SQIVND (reference sequence). Trimming removed 0 bases from V and 8 bases from J; junction bases left unmatched: 11.

The rearrangement joins TRBV7-2 to TRBJ2-5; 8 bases agree with TRBD1. There are 16 residues in the CDR3. Germline lookup yields CDR1 SGHTA and CDR2 FQGNSA. The V and J ends lost 3 bases and 1 base, in that order; junction bases with no gene match: 7. CDR3: CASSLGPGTGQETQYF. The CDR3 DNA follows: TGTGCCAGCAGCTTGGGTCCCGGGACAGGCCAAGAGACCCAGTACTTC.

This rearrangement joins TRBV11-3 to TRBJ2-2; tentative D call: TRBD1 (5 bases). Germline values: CDR1 SGHNT, CDR2 YENEEA. This CDR3 region has 13 residues. V was pared by 3 bases and J by 7 bases, with 9 bases between. The CDR3 DNA reads as TGTGCCAGCAGCTTGCAGGGTGGCGGGGAGCTGTTTTTT. This sequence encodes CASSLQGGGELFF.

The chain has TRBV15 and TRBJ1-5, with D perhaps TRBD1 (5 bases). V lost 0 bases, J lost 4 bases, and 22 bases lay in between. This CDR3 has 19 amino acids. Germline CDR1 reads LNHNV; CDR2 reads YYDKDF (reference sequence). For the CDR3, the DNA is TGTGCCACCAGCAGAGATGTTGGGGGAGGACCAGGGCCTAATCAGCCCCAGCATTTT. As protein: CATSRDVGGGPGPNQPQHF.

This clone was seen only once. This chain joins TRBV7-9 and TRBJ2-2; 8 nucleotides agree with TRBD1. The CDR3 runs 14 residues. Looked up from germline, CDR1 is SEHNR and CDR2 is FQNEAQ (reference sequence). Trimming took 5 bases from V and 6 from J; bases not matched to a gene: 5. This chain's CDR3 is CASSGQQGAGELFF. CDR3 in DNA: TGTGCCAGCAGCGGACAACAGGGGGCCGGGGAGCTGTTTTTT.